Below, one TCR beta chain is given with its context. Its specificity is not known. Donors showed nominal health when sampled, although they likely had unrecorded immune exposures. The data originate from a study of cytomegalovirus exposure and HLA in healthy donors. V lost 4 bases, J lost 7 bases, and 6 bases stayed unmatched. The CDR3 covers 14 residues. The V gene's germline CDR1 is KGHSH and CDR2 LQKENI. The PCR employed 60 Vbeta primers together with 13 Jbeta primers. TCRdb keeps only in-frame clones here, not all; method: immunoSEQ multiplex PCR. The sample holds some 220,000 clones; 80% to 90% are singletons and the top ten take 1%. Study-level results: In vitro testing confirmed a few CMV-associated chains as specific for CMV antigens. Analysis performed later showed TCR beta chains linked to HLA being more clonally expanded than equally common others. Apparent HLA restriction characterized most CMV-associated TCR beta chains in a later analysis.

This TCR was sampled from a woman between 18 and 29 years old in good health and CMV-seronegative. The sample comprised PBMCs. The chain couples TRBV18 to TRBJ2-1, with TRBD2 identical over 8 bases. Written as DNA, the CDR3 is TGTGCCAGCTCACGCCAGCGGGAGTGGAATGAGCAGTTCTTC. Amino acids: CASSRQREWNEQFF.